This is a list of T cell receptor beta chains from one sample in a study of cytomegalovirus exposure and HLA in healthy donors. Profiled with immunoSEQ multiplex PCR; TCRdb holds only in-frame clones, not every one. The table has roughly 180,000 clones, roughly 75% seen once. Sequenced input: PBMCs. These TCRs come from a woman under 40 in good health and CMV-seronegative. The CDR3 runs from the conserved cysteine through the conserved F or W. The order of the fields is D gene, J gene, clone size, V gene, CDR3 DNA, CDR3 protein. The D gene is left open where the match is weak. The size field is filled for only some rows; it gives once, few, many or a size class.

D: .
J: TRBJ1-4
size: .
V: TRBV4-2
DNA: TGTGCCAGCAGCCCCCTGTCGGAAAAACTGTTTTTT
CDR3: CASSPLSEKLFF

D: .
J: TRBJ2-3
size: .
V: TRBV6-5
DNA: TGTGCCAGCAGTTACTCCGCGGACTCAGATACGCAGTATTTT
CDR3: CASSYSADSDTQYF

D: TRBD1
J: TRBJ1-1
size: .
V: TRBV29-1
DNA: TGCAGCGTTCAGGGGGCGGTGGGGAACACTGAAGCTTTCTTT
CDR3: CSVQGAVGNTEAFF

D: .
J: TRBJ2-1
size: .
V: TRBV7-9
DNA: TGTGCCAGCGGGGGGACCTCCTACAATGAGCAGTTCTTC
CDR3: CASGGTSYNEQFF

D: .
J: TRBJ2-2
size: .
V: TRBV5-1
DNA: TGCGCCAGCAGCCCTCTAACGGGTACCGGGGAGCTGTTTTTT
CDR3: CASSPLTGTGELFF

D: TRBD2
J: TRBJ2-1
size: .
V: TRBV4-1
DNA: TGCGCCAGCAGCCAAATAGCGGGGGCTTTCAATGAGCAGTTCTTC
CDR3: CASSQIAGAFNEQFF

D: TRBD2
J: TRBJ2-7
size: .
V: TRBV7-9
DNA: TGTGCCAGCAGCCCGGGAGGGGTGCAGTACTTC
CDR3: CASSPGGVQYF

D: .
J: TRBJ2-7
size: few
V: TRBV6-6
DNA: TGTGCCAGCAGTTACGGGCCCCTTCACTCCTACGAGCAGTACTTC
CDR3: CASSYGPLHSYEQYF

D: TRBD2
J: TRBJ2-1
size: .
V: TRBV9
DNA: TGTGCCAGCAGCGTAGCTAGCGGGGCCTACTACAATGAGCAGTTCTTC
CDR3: CASSVASGAYYNEQFF

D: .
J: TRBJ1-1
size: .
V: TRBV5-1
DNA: TGCGCCAGCAGCTCGGAGGGGAGAGGAGTGAACACTGAAGCTTTCTTT
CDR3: CASSSEGRGVNTEAFF

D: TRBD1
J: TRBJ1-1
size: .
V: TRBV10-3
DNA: TGTGCCATCGGGGGACAGGGATTCACTGAAGCTTTCTTT
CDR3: CAIGGQGFTEAFF

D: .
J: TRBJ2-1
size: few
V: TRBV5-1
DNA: TGCGCCAGCAGCTTGGATGGTGTGACAGGAATGGGTAGGGATGAGCAGTTCTTC
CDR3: CASSLDGVTGMGRDEQFF

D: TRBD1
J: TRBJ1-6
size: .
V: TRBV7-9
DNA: TGTGCCAGCAGCGCGGACAGGGGGTTTTCACCCCTCCACTTT
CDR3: CASSADRGFSPLHF

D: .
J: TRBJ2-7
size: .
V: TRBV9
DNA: TGTGCCAGCAGCCCCCACGGGCAGGGTCCATTCGAGCAGTACTTC
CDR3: CASSPHGQGPFEQYF

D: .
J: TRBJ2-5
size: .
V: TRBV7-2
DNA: TGTGCCAGCAGGCCTCCGAACAGCAGGGGAGAGACCCAGTACTTC
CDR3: CASRPPNSRGETQYF

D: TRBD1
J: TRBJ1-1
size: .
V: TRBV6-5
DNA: TGTGCCAGCAGTTACCCAACGACAGGGGAGAACACTGAAGCTTTCTTT
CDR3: CASSYPTTGENTEAFF

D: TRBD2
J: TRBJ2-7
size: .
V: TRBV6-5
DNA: TGTGCCAGCAGTTCGATTTTAGCGGGGGCGGGGGTGCAGTACTTC
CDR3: CASSSILAGAGVQYF

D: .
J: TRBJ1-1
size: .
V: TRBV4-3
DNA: TGCGCCAGCAGCCAAGATCGAGGTTTCACTGAAGCTTTCTTT
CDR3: CASSQDRGFTEAFF

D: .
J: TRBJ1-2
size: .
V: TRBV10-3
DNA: TGTGCCATCAGCGGAACAGGCTATGGCTACACCTTC
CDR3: CAISGTGYGYTF

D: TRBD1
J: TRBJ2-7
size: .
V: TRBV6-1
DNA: TGTGCCAGCAGTGAACTGATCGGGACAGGGCCCGAGCAGTACTTC
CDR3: CASSELIGTGPEQYF

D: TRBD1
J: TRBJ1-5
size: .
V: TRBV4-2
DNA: TGTGCCAGCAGCCAAGAAGCGACAGGGGGGAATCAGCCCCAGCATTTT
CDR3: CASSQEATGGNQPQHF

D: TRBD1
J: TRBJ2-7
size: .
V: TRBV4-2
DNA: TGTGCCAGCAGCCAGGAGGCCGGACAGGGGAGGCACGAGCAGTACTTC
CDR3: CASSQEAGQGRHEQYF

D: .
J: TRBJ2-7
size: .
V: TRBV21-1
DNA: TGTGCCAGCAGCGGTGGACAGCGCGCTCCCTCCTACGAGCAGTACTTC
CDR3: CASSGGQRAPSYEQYF

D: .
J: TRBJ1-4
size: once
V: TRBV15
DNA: TGTGCCACCAGCGTATCAGGGGCTACTAATGAAAAACTGTTTTTT
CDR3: CATSVSGATNEKLFF

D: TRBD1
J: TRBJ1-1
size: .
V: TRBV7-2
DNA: TGTGCCAGCAGCTTAGGAACAGGGGGGAGGAACACTGAAGCTTTCTTT
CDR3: CASSLGTGGRNTEAFF

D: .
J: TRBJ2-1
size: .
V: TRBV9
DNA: TGTGCCAGCAGCGTGGCAGCGATGTGGAACAATGAGCAGTTCTTC
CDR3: CASSVAAMWNNEQFF

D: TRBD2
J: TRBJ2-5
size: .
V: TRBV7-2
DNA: TGTGCCAGCAGCTTAGTTGGAGCGGGGCGGGGGAAAGAGACCCAGTACTTC
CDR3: CASSLVGAGRGKETQYF

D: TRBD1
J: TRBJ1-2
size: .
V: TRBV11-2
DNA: TGTGCCAGCAGCTTTCCGGGACAGGGAAACTATGGCTACACCTTC
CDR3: CASSFPGQGNYGYTF

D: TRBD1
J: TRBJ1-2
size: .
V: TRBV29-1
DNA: TGCAGCGTTGAGGACCGGAGACAGGGGTTCTATGGCTACACCTTC
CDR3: CSVEDRRQGFYGYTF

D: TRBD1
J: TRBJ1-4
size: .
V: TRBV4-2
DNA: TGTGCCAGCAGCCAAGAATCCGGGACAGGGGACGAAAAACTGTTTTTT
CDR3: CASSQESGTGDEKLFF

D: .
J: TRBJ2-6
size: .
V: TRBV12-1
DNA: TGTGCCAGCAGCTGGCTGGGGCGGGGGGCCCTAACGTCATCCTCTGGGGCCAACGTCCTGACTTTC
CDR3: CASSWLGRGALTSSSGANVLTF

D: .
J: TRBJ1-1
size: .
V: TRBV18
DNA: TGTGCCAGCTCACCGTTGACAGTACAGGGGAACACTGAAGCTTTCTTT
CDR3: CASSPLTVQGNTEAFF

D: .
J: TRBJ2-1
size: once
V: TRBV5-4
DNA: TGTGCCAGCAGCTTGGGACTTACGACCTACAATGAGCAGTTCTTC
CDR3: CASSLGLTTYNEQFF

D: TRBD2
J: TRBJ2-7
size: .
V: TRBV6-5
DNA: TGTGCCAGCAGTTATGCGGGGGGTTCCTACGAGCAGTACTTC
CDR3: CASSYAGGSYEQYF

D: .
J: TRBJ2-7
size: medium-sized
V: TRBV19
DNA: TGTGCCAGTAGTATAGGGACAGAACCCTACGAGCAGTACTTC
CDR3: CASSIGTEPYEQYF

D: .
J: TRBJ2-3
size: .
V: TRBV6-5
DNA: TGTGCCAGCAGTCTGACTACTAGCACAGATACGCAGTATTTT
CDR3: CASSLTTSTDTQYF

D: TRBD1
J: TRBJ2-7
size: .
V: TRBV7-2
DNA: TGTGCCAGCAGCTCTTACCCAGGGGGCATCTACGAGCAGTACTTC
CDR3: CASSSYPGGIYEQYF

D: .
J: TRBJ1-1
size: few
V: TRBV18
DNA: TGTGCCAGCTCACCCAGGGACACCTGGAACACTGAAGCTTTCTTT
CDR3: CASSPRDTWNTEAFF

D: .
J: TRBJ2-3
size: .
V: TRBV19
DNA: TGTGCCAGTAGTATCGGGCGGGGTAGCACAGATACGCAGTATTTT
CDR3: CASSIGRGSTDTQYF

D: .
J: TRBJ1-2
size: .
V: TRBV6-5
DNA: TGTGCCAGCAGCCGTAGGGGGGGGAGTGGCTACACCTTC
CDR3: CASSRRGGSGYTF

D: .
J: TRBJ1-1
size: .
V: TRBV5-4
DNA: TGTGCCAGCAGCCCACCCGGGGGGGCCACTGAAGCTTTCTTT
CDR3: CASSPPGGATEAFF

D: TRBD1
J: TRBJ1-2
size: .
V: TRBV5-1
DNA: TGCGCCAGCAGCTTGGAACAGGGGGTAATGGGCTACACCTTC
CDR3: CASSLEQGVMGYTF

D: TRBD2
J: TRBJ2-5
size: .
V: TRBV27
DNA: TGTGCCAGCAGTTTAGGGGGACTAGCGGGGGGCCGCCGGGAGACCCAGTACTTC
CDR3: CASSLGGLAGGRRETQYF

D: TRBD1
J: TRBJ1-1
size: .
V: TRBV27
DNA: TGTGCCAGCAGTTTTAGGACTTGGCAGGGGGCAAGAGAGAACACTGAAGCTTTCTTT
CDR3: CASSFRTWQGARENTEAFF

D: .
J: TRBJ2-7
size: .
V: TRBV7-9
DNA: TGTGCCAGCACTAGAGACTCCTACGAGCAGTACTTC
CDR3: CASTRDSYEQYF